This TCR beta chain was recorded in a study of T-cell reconstitution after alpha-beta-depleted transplantation in children. Unique molecular identifiers were built into the TCRbeta library. TCRdb re-called the PCR reads through MiXCR, storing one row per CDR3 protein. In the table there are roughly 590,000 distinct CDR3 sequences, 16% of which are singletons. Germline loops: CDR1 LNHNV, CDR2 YYDKDF (reference sequence). V shed 1 base, J shed 4 bases, and the junction held 8 bases outside the gene matches. The CDR3 length is 16 residues. This TCR was recovered from a human donor who donated a stem cell graft to a child with acute myeloid leukemia. The chain recombines TRBV15 with TRBJ2-5, with 8 bases identical to TRBD2. The input for sequencing was PBMCs from the stem cell graft donor, taken from the stem cell graft. The CDR3 nucleotides read TGTGCCACCAGCAGAGTCTTCGGGGGGGCGGGAGAGACCCAGTACTTC. This encodes CATSRVFGGAGETQYF. Full variable domain (remainder filled in from reference TRBV15 and TRBJ2-5): DAMVIQNPRYQVTQFGKPVTLSCSQTLNHNVMYWYQQKSSQAPKLLFHYYDKDFNNEADTPDNFQSRRPNTSFCFLDIRSPGLGDTAMYLCATSRVFGGAGETQYFGPGTRLLVL.